One sample yielded the 27 T cell receptor beta chains listed below, sequenced in a study of cytomegalovirus exposure and HLA in healthy donors. The PCR was carried out with 60 Vbeta primers and 13 Jbeta primers. TCRdb's table, derived via immunoSEQ multiplex PCR, lists solely in-frame clones and lacks some. The sample shows a few hundred thousand clones, about 90% of them seen only once. The sequenced sample consisted of PBMCs. These receptors all stem from a girl under 10 years old in good health and CMV-seronegative.

The V call is TRBV11-2, the J call TRBJ1-4; possibly TRBD1 for D (5 bases). V was pared by 3 bases and J by 6 bases, with 17 bases between. The CDR3 is 16 amino acids. Germline CDR1 reads SGHAT; CDR2 reads FQNNGV. The CDR3 reads CASSFLQGGGDEKLFF. CDR3 DNA: TGTGCCAGCAGCTTTTTGCAGGGCGGTGGCGATGAAAAACTGTTTTTT.

The V call is TRBV19, the J call TRBJ1-1; possibly TRBD1 for D (5 bases). The CDR3 consists of 13 residues. Germline CDR1 and CDR2: LNHDA and SQIVND (reference sequence). V lost 6 bases, J lost 0 bases, and 8 bases lay in between. The CDR3 loop is CASSTGVNTEAFF. In DNA, the CDR3 is TGTGCCAGTAGCACGGGGGTGAACACTGAAGCTTTCTTT. The full variable domain, in which reference TRBV19 and TRBJ1-1 provide the parts outside the CDR3, is DGGITQSPKYLFRKEGQNVTLSCEQNLNHDAMYWYRQDPGQGLRLIYYSQIVNDFQKGDIAEGYSVSREKKESFPLTVTSAQKNPTAFYLCASSTGVNTEAFFGQGTRLTVV.

The V call is TRBV5-1, the J call TRBJ2-7; 10 nucleotides align to TRBD2. Germline CDR1 SGHRS, CDR2 YFSETQ. The CDR3 consists of 15 residues. Trimming took 4 bases from V and 3 from J; bases not matched to a gene: 7. The CDR3 DNA reads as TGCGCCAGCAGCCAAGCTCTAGCGGGAGACTACGAGCAGTACTTC. As protein: CASSQALAGDYEQYF.

This clone was observed a single time. The chain is built from TRBV19 and TRBJ2-7; 13 nucleotides match TRBD2. Per germline, CDR1 LNHDA and CDR2 SQIVND (reference sequence). V was clipped by 1 base and J by 3 bases; unmatched bases: 0. The CDR3 contains 15 residues. CDR3 loop: CASSIGTSGSYEQYF. The CDR3 nucleotides read TGTGCCAGTAGTATAGGGACTAGCGGGAGCTACGAGCAGTACTTC.

The CDR3 is CASSQAGGGYTF. In nucleotides, the CDR3 is TGCGCCAGCAGCCAGGCAGGAGGTGGCTACACCTTC. V and J are TRBV4-1 and TRBJ1-2; D gene unclear. Germline CDR1 MGHRA, CDR2 YSYEKL. The CDR3 is made up of 12 amino acids. V was clipped by 3 bases and J by 7 bases, with 9 bases between them.

This chain joins TRBV6-5 and TRBJ2-7, with unresolved D. This CDR3 contains 13 residues. V was pared by 0 bases and J by 5 bases, with 8 bases between. CDR1 is MNHEY, CDR2 SVGAGI, per germline. The CDR3 DNA follows: TGTGCCAGCAGTTACTCGGCCCCGAACGAGCAGTACTTC. Translated: CASSYSAPNEQYF.

The rearrangement links TRBV2 to TRBJ2-3, with 8 nucleotides matching TRBD2. The V gene end was trimmed by 6 bases and the J gene end by 10 bases; junction bases not matched to a gene: 9. From germline, CDR1 is SNHLY and CDR2 FYNNEI. The CDR3 consists of 13 residues. This CDR3 reads CASRPSGGRAQYF. The CDR3 DNA reads TGTGCCAGCAGACCCTCGGGAGGGCGAGCGCAGTATTTT.

The J gene is TRBJ1-4, the V gene TRBV19; 7 positions agree with TRBD1. The junction had 7 bases not matched to a gene; V was cut back by 6 bases and J by 0 bases. The CDR3 covers 16 residues. Looked up from germline, CDR1 is LNHDA and CDR2 is SQIVND (reference sequence). The CDR3 protein is CASRRDSAATNEKLFF. The CDR3 DNA reads TGTGCCAGTAGACGGGACAGCGCTGCAACTAATGAAAAACTGTTTTTT. Full variable domain (rest looked up from reference TRBV19 and TRBJ1-4): DGGITQSPKYLFRKEGQNVTLSCEQNLNHDAMYWYRQDPGQGLRLIYYSQIVNDFQKGDIAEGYSVSREKKESFPLTVTSAQKNPTAFYLCASRRDSAATNEKLFFGSGTQLSVL.

The V gene is TRBV27, the J gene TRBJ2-7; tentatively, D is TRBD2 (7 bases). This CDR3 spans 14 amino acids. V was cut by 6 bases and J by 0 bases, with 12 bases left in between. The germline gives CDR1 MNHEY, CDR2 SMNVEV (reference sequence). DNA for the CDR3: TGTGCCAGCAGGAGCGGGACAAGCTCCTACGAGCAGTACTTC. Protein sequence: CASRSGTSSYEQYF.

As to this clone: Other DNA sequences in the same sample also yield this CDR3. This rearrangement joins TRBV5-1 to TRBJ2-1; D might be TRBD2 (6 bases). V was clipped by 0 bases and J by 2 bases, with 9 bases between them. Germline V gene sequence: CDR1 SGHRS, CDR2 YFSETQ. The CDR3 contains 15 residues. The CDR3 bases are TGCGCCAGCAGCTTGGGGGGAGGTCCCTACAATGAGCAGTTCTTC. It encodes CASSLGGGPYNEQFF.

This chain uses TRBV27 with TRBJ1-4; D is possibly TRBD1 (5 bases). The V gene's germline CDR1 is MNHEY and CDR2 SMNVEV (reference sequence). The V and J ends lost 4 bases and 3 bases respectively, with 12 bases between them. CDR3 length equals 15 residues. The CDR3 nucleotides are TGTGCCAGCAGTTCCCGGGGGTGGGCTAATGAAAAACTGTTTTTT. Its protein is CASSSRGWANEKLFF. The full variable domain, with the rest looked up from reference TRBV27 and TRBJ1-4, is EAQVTQNPRYLITVTGKKLTVTCSQNMNHEYMSWYRQDPGLGLRQIYYSMNVEVTDKGDVPEGYKVSRKEKRNFPLILESPSPNQTSLYFCASSSRGWANEKLFFGSGTQLSVL.

The chain is built from TRBV5-5 and TRBJ2-7; 8 bases match TRBD1. This CDR3 spans 13 amino acids. V was pared by 4 bases and J by 6 bases, with 6 bases of the junction left unmatched. Germline CDR1 and CDR2: SGHKS and YYEKEE (reference sequence). CDR3 in amino acids: CASSPGQGVEQYF. In DNA, the CDR3 is TGTGCCAGCAGCCCCGGACAGGGCGTCGAGCAGTACTTC.

The chain combines TRBV28 with TRBJ2-7; D is uncertain. CDR1 and CDR2 from the germline V gene are MDHEN and SYDVKM. This CDR3 has 14 residues. The V end lost 7 bases, the J end lost 11 bases, and 24 bases lay between the germline ends. CDR3 coding DNA: TGTGCCAGCACCCTGCTACTTCAGGATCAGGTCAAGTACTTC. Translating gives CASTLLLQDQVKYF.

The rearrangement uses TRBV10-3 and TRBJ2-1; 10 nucleotides agree with TRBD2. Per the germline V gene, CDR1 is ENHRY and CDR2 is SYGVKD. This CDR3 has 15 residues. Trimming cost V 9 bases and J 4 bases; bases outside gene matches: 9. CDR3 sequence reads: CAMSASGGDYNEQFF. The CDR3 bases are TGTGCCATGTCGGCTAGCGGGGGAGATTACAATGAGCAGTTCTTC.

The V call is TRBV10-3, the J call TRBJ2-7, with a weak D call TRBD1 (6 bases). The V end lost 5 bases, the J end lost 4 bases, and 12 bases lay between the germline ends. CDR3 size: 13 residues. Germline CDR1 is ENHRY and CDR2 is SYGVKD. The CDR3 DNA reads TGTGCCATCAGTCTGGACAGAGAGTACGAGCAGTACTTC. This codes for CAISLDREYEQYF.

V is TRBV6-6 and J is TRBJ2-3; D possibly corresponds to TRBD2 (6 bases). This CDR3 comprises 16 residues. CDR1 and CDR2 from the germline V gene are MNHNY and SVGAGI (reference sequence). V was cut by 8 bases and J by 2 bases, with 20 bases left in between. CDR3 region: CASSKLPGLSTDTQYF. In DNA form, the CDR3 reads TGTGCCAGCTCCAAGTTACCGGGACTTTCCACAGATACGCAGTATTTT.

In nucleotides, the CDR3 is TGCGCCAGCAGCCAAGATGAAAGGGGAGGGTACACTGAAGCTTTCTTT. This codes for CASSQDERGGYTEAFF. The V gene is TRBV4-1, the J gene TRBJ1-1, with TRBD1 as a possible D gene (5 bases). Germline CDR1 MGHRA, CDR2 YSYEKL. This CDR3 is built from 16 residues. V dropped 0 bases and J dropped 3 bases, with 14 bases sitting between them.

V usage is TRBV7-2 and J usage is TRBJ2-1; possible D gene TRBD2, 6 bases. V lost 6 bases, J lost 0 bases, and 15 bases lay in between. In germline, CDR1 is SGHTA, CDR2 FQGNSA. The CDR3 loop spans 16 amino acids. The CDR3 DNA reads TGTGCCAGCAGGAAGGAGGGCCTCGGCTCCTACAATGAGCAGTTCTTC. It is translated as CASRKEGLGSYNEQFF.

V gene TRBV6-5 combines with J gene TRBJ1-1, with D possibly matching TRBD1 (6 bases). Germline lookup yields CDR1 MNHEY and CDR2 SVGAGI. The germline V and J ends were trimmed by 6 bases and 4 bases, with 15 bases remaining between them. The CDR3 sequence is 14 residues long. CDR3 DNA sequence: TGTGCCAGCAGGAATTTACAGGGTGGCACTGAAGCTTTCTTT. It translates to CASRNLQGGTEAFF.

The chain employs TRBV5-1 and TRBJ2-7; D ambiguous. This CDR3 contains 13 residues. V gave up 0 bases and J gave up 4 bases, with 8 bases separating them. The germline CDR1 and CDR2 sequences are SGHRS and YFSETQ. CDR3 nucleotides: TGCGCCAGCAGCTTGGTAGTTGAGTACGAGCAGTACTTC. Amino acid sequence: CASSLVVEYEQYF.

The chain employs TRBV5-1 and TRBJ1-5; 10 bases agree with TRBD1. CDR1 and CDR2 (germline): SGHRS, YFSETQ. The CDR3 extends over 16 amino acids. Trimming at V came to 2 bases and at J to 2 bases, leaving 4 bases not matched to a gene. DNA for the CDR3: TGCGCCAGCAGCTTAGGGACAGGGGAACGCAATCAGCCCCAGCATTTT. As protein: CASSLGTGERNQPQHF.

This chain connects TRBV4-2 to TRBJ1-3, with D maybe TRBD1 (5 bases). Trimming stripped 1 base from V and 4 bases from J, with 8 bases between. Germline-derived CDR1 and CDR2 are LGHNA and YNFKEQ. This CDR3 spans 14 amino acids. The CDR3: CASSQATGGNTIYF. The CDR3 DNA is TGTGCCAGCAGCCAAGCCACAGGAGGAAACACCATATATTTT.

This clone was counted once. CDR3 in DNA: TGTGCCAGCAGTGAAGCCAGTGACAGGGCCGGGGATGGCTACACCTTC. Its translation is CASSEASDRAGDGYTF. The chain couples TRBV2 to TRBJ1-2, with TRBD1 matching over 7 bases. Germline V gives CDR1 SNHLY, CDR2 FYNNEI. This CDR3 comprises 16 residues. V trimming: 0 bases; J trimming: 6 bases; junction bases outside the gene matches: 10.

The rearrangement links TRBV7-9 to TRBJ2-7, with D perhaps being TRBD1 or TRBD2 (5 bases each). The CDR3 is 16 amino acids. Germline V gene sequence: CDR1 SEHNR, CDR2 FQNEAQ (reference sequence). V lost 5 bases and J lost 7, with 24 bases in between. The CDR3 loop reads CASSVDYGRAPYEQYF. In DNA, the CDR3 is TGTGCCAGCAGCGTAGACTACGGCAGGGCGCCTTATGAGCAGTACTTC.

J is TRBJ2-3 and V is TRBV19; D unclear. The length of the CDR3 is 14 residues. The V and J ends lost 3 bases and 0 bases respectively, with 7 bases between them. CDR1 and CDR2 (germline): LNHDA, SQIVND (reference sequence). Written as DNA, the CDR3 is TGTGCCAGTAGTATCCCGGGTAGCACAGATACGCAGTATTTT. Protein: CASSIPGSTDTQYF.

The chain employs TRBV19 and TRBJ2-6; maybe TRBD1 (6 bases). V was trimmed by 9 bases and J by 2 bases, leaving 14 bases between them. From germline, CDR1 is LNHDA and CDR2 SQIVND (reference sequence). This CDR3 region has 15 residues. CDR3 DNA: TGTGCCAGCCTACAACAGGGAGCTGGGGCCAACGTCCTGACTTTC. Translated: CASLQQGAGANVLTF.

This chain links TRBV7-2 with TRBJ1-5; TRBD1 aligns across 7 bases. J was trimmed by 9 bases and V by 5 bases; bases with no gene match: 7. The CDR3 contains 13 residues. Germline-derived CDR1 and CDR2 are SGHTA and FQGNSA. CDR3 coding DNA: TGTGCCAGCAGCCGGGACAGCGAGGGGCCCCAGCATTTT. This sequence encodes CASSRDSEGPQHF.